One sample yielded the 10 T cell receptor beta chains listed below, sequenced in a study of early T cells in non-severe SARS-CoV-2 infection. TCRdb redid the calling of the 5' RACE reads with MiXCR, one entry per CDR3 protein. The table shows about 83,000 distinct CDR3 sequences, with roughly an eighth occurring only once. The specimen sequenced was whole blood. These receptors all come from an adult who was a healthcare worker with PCR-confirmed SARS-CoV-2 infection or an uninfected control (not recorded which).

This chain connects TRBV19 to TRBJ1-3, with D maybe TRBD1 (5 bases). Germline V gene lookup returns CDR1 LNHDA and CDR2 SQIVND (reference sequence). V lost 4 bases and J 0 bases, leaving 13 bases between the germline ends. The length of the CDR3 is 16 residues. The CDR3 bases are TGTGCCAGTAGTAACTTCCAGGGCTTCTCTGGAAACACCATATATTTT. Protein sequence: CASSNFQGFSGNTIYF.

The genes are TRBV7-9 and TRBJ1-4; unclear D gene. Germline CDR1 reads SEHNR; CDR2 reads FQNEAQ (reference sequence). The CDR3 extends over 14 amino acids. V was cut by 3 bases and J by 2 bases, with 7 bases left in between. The CDR3 sequence is CASSFLFTNEKLFF. CDR3 nucleotide sequence: TGTGCCAGCAGCTTCCTGTTTACTAATGAAAAACTGTTTTTT.

The sample holds a few counts of this clonotype. The chain uses TRBV6-6 and TRBJ1-5; D not certain. V dropped 6 bases and J dropped 5 bases, with 5 bases sitting between them. The germline V gene has CDR1 MNHNY and CDR2 SVGAGI (reference sequence). CDR3 size: 11 residues. This CDR3 is CASSPDQPQHF. For the CDR3, the DNA is TGTGCCAGCAGCCCTGATCAGCCCCAGCATTTT.

This clonotype was recorded many times. The gene calls are TRBV3-1 and TRBJ2-5, with TRBD1 identical over 7 bases. Germline V gives CDR1 LGHDT, CDR2 YNNKEL (reference sequence). The CDR3 length is 15 residues. The J segment lost 3 bases and the V segment lost 6 bases, leaving 10 bases of the junction unmatched. Here the CDR3 DNA reads TGTGCCAGCAGGAACCTCGGGACAGCTGAAGAGACCCAGTACTTC. Its translation is CASRNLGTAEETQYF.

This clonotype has only a few counts. The chain carries TRBV29-1 and TRBJ2-3, with no clear D. The V end lost 6 bases, the J end lost 2 bases, and 6 bases lay between the germline ends. The CDR3 extends over 11 amino acids. Per germline, CDR1 SQVTM and CDR2 ANQGSEA. The CDR3 DNA follows: TGCAGCGTGGCCAACACAGATACGCAGTATTTT. Its translation is CSVANTDTQYF.

Only a few counts were recorded for this clonotype. In DNA form, the CDR3 reads TGTGCCAGCAGTTTGCAGGGAATGGACACTGAAGCTTTCTTT. It codes for CASSLQGMDTEAFF. The gene calls are TRBV12-3 or TRBV12-4 and TRBJ1-1; possibly TRBD1 for D (5 bases). The CDR3 runs to 14 residues. V was clipped by 3 bases and J by 3 bases, with 11 bases between them.

This clonotype was detected ten times or more. The chain uses TRBV20-1 and TRBJ2-1; TRBD2 aligns across 7 bases. J gave up 3 bases and V 3 bases, and 5 bases lay outside the gene matches. Germline V CDR1 and CDR2: DFQATT, SNEGSKA (reference sequence). The CDR3 contains 14 residues. The CDR3 sequence: CSASWGGNYNEQFF. The CDR3 DNA follows: TGCAGTGCTAGCTGGGGGGGGAACTACAATGAGCAGTTCTTC.

This clonotype was observed a handful of times. The chain is built from TRBV11-2 and TRBJ1-2, with TRBD1 matching 8 bases. J lost 4 bases, V lost 4 bases, and 11 bases had no gene match. This CDR3 has 16 residues. The germline V gene has CDR1 SGHAT and CDR2 FQNNGV. CDR3 protein: CASSYTDRGSGYGYTF. The CDR3 DNA reads TGTGCCAGCAGCTACACCGACAGGGGAAGTGGCTATGGCTACACCTTC.

In this sample, this clonotype turned up a few times. The CDR3 is CATSINPGQGDYEQYF. The DNA for the CDR3 is TGTGCCACCAGCATAAATCCGGGACAGGGGGACTACGAGCAGTACTTC. The chain uses TRBV15 and TRBJ2-7; 11 bases match TRBD1. Trimming took 4 bases from V and 3 from J; bases not matched to a gene: 8. The CDR3 consists of 16 residues. The V gene's germline CDR1 is LNHNV and CDR2 YYDKDF (reference sequence). The whole variable domain, filled in from reference TRBV15 and TRBJ2-7, reads DAMVIQNPRYQVTQFGKPVTLSCSQTLNHNVMYWYQQKSSQAPKLLFHYYDKDFNNEADTPDNFQSRRPNTSFCFLDIRSPGLGDTAMYLCATSINPGQGDYEQYFGPGTRLTVT.

A few counts support this clonotype. V is TRBV21-1 and J is TRBJ2-5; TRBD1 is taken as the D call from the table, unchecked against the DNA. TRBV21-1 is an annotated pseudogene. The CDR3 sequence is 14 residues long. This CDR3 is CASTRTGAQETQYF. The CDR3 DNA follows: TGTGCCAGCACCCGGACAGGGGCCCAAGAGACCCAGTACTTC.